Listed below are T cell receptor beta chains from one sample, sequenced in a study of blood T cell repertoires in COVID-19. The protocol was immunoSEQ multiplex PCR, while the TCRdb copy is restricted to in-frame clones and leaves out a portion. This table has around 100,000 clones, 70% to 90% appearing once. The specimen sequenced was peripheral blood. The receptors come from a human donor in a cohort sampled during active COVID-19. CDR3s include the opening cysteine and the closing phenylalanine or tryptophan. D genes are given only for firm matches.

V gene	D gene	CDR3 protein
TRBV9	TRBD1	CASSGPGQGAYSPLHF
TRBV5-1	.	CASSLQEGVAEAFF
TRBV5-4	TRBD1	CASSLLKGAGETQYF
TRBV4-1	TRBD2	CASSQEGGGGRASDTQYF
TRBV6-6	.	CASSRPSESSYNEQFF
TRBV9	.	CASSVVAGGGYTF
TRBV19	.	CASTQGNPGELFF
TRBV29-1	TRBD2	CSGRDYLYNEQFF
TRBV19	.	CASSRRSNYGYTF
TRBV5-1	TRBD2	CASSWTTSGGNNEQFF
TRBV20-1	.	CSALQGAELFF
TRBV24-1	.	CATRGGNTEAFF
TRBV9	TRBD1	CASSVGAGGWDTQYF